This is a list of T cell receptor beta chains from one sample in a study of shared clonotypes between healthy human individuals. Using immunoSEQ multiplex PCR, the repertoire was profiled, and TCRdb retains in-frame clones only, with some absent. The sample has 1 million to 1.2 million clones, 60% to 85% seen once. The specimen sequenced was memory CD4+ T cells from PBMCs. The receptor source for this set is a man in his late teens or twenties in good health. Some clones in this sample may be carry-over from other donors' samples. The CDR3 runs from the conserved cysteine through the conserved F or W. The D gene is left open where the match is weak. Clone size is given for some rows only: seen once, a few or many times, or a class if the clone is expanded.

CDR3nt,CDR3aa,abundance,d_gene,v_gene,j_gene
TGTGCCAGCAGCCTCCGAGCGGGAGCCCTCTCCTACGAGCAGTACTTC,CASSLRAGALSYEQYF,NA,TRBD2,TRBV7-2,TRBJ2-7
TGTGCCAGCAGCCAAGTGGGGGGAGGCCACTCAGAGCAGTACTTC,CASSQVGGGHSEQYF,NA,NA,TRBV4-2,TRBJ2-7
TGTGCCAGCAGCTTAGATCGGGGCGATCCCTATGGCTACACCTTC,CASSLDRGDPYGYTF,once,NA,TRBV7-9,TRBJ1-2
TGCGCCAGCAGCTCCCACAGTGGACAGGGAGTCGAGCAGTACTTC,CASSSHSGQGVEQYF,NA,TRBD1,TRBV5-1,TRBJ2-7
TGTGCCAGCAGTTCGACTAGCGGGAGGCTCGCAGATACGCAGTATTTT,CASSSTSGRLADTQYF,once,TRBD2,TRBV27,TRBJ2-3
TGTGCCGTCGAACGGATCAGGGGGCGCCGGGAGGATGGCTACACCTTC,CAVERIRGRREDGYTF,few,TRBD1,TRBV19,TRBJ1-2
TGTGCCAGCGGCCCTAGGGGGGTAGGGTACAATGAGCAGTTCTTC,CASGPRGVGYNEQFF,NA,NA,TRBV27,TRBJ2-1
TGTGCCAGCAGCCCCTCCACGGGACGGGGTCAAGAGACCCAGTACTTC,CASSPSTGRGQETQYF,NA,NA,TRBV6-6,TRBJ2-5
TGTGCCAGCGGTAGGACACTTCCCTCCGGGGAGCTGTTTTTT,CASGRTLPSGELFF,NA,NA,TRBV6-1,TRBJ2-2
TGCAGCGTCGATAGACAGGGAATTGACTCTGAAGCTTTCTTT,CSVDRQGIDSEAFF,NA,TRBD1,TRBV29-1,TRBJ1-1
TGTGCCAGCAGCGTCGGACCTTATGGCTACACCTTC,CASSVGPYGYTF,NA,NA,TRBV11-2,TRBJ1-2
TGTGCCAGCAGGCAAGGCCCCAAAGCTTTCTTT,CASRQGPKAFF,NA,NA,TRBV6-6,TRBJ1-1